This TCR beta chain was sequenced during a study of T cell repertoires in cytomegalovirus infection. Study-level information: Public TCR beta signatures were indicative of both CMV infection and a matching HLA type. Study outcomes and limitations: What dominated the ex vivo response were HLA-C-restricted CMV-specific TCR beta clonotypes.

Regarding this clonotype: The antigen remains unidentified.

TCRdb called the reads again in MiXCR, with one record for every CDR3 protein. There are 640,000 or so distinct CDR3 sequences in the sample; 33% occur only once, and roughly 18% lies in the top ten. The receptor's source is a human donor in good health (CMV status not recorded). Some clones in this sample may be carry-over from other donors' samples. The specimen comprised cultured PBMCs, sampled from culture after CMV antigen stimulation.

DNA of the CDR3: TGTGCCAGCAGCCCGACCCGGGGGGCGGGGGTGAGTAGAGATGAGCAGTTCTTC. Translating it yields CASSPTRGAGVSRDEQFF. V is TRBV7-4 and J is TRBJ2-1, with D perhaps TRBD2 (7 bases). The V and J ends lost 5 bases and 8 bases respectively, with 28 bases between them. The CDR3 totals 18 residues. CDR1 and CDR2 (germline): SGHVT, SQSDAQ.